The rows below give T cell receptor beta chains drawn from one sample of a study of OX40 agonist ivuxolimab in advanced cancers. The data were produced by immunoSEQ multiplex PCR, yet TCRdb's version contains in-frame clones alone and is incomplete. The table lists tens of thousands of clones, about 82% of them singletons, with around 1% in the top ten. The sample here was CD4+ or CD8+ T cells sorted from blood, taken in a trial of the OX40 agonist ivuxolimab. These receptors all stem from an adult with an advanced solid tumor such as melanoma, head and neck, liver or kidney cancer. The CDR3 runs from the conserved cysteine through the conserved F or W. The order of the fields is D gene, V gene, J gene, clone size, CDR3 DNA, CDR3 protein. D genes are given only for firm matches. A row's size may be missing; if present it is once, few, many or a size class.

>.|TRBV7-2|TRBJ1-2|.
TGTGCCAGCAGCTTAGCACCGGCCAGCGCTAACTATGGCTACACCTTC
CASSLAPASANYGYTF
>TRBD2|TRBV19|TRBJ2-3|.
TGTGCCAGTGGATCAAGACTAGCGGGCACAGATACGCAGTATTTT
CASGSRLAGTDTQYF
>.|TRBV5-1|TRBJ1-4|.
TGCGCCAGCGGGGCGAACGAGGGGAGGGACGAAAAACTGTTTTTT
CASGANEGRDEKLFF
>.|TRBV11-2|TRBJ1-5|few
TGTGCCAGCAGCATCCAAGGGGGCAATCAGCCCCAGCATTTT
CASSIQGGNQPQHF
>.|TRBV5-1|TRBJ2-2|.
TGCGCCAGCAGCTTGGGCGGACAGTACACCGGGGAGCTGTTTTTT
CASSLGGQYTGELFF
>TRBD2|TRBV6-1|TRBJ2-3|.
TGTGCCAGCAGTGGTCTAGCGGGGGGGGGAACAGATACGCAGTATTTT
CASSGLAGGGTDTQYF
>.|TRBV27|TRBJ2-6|.
TGTGCCAGCAGTTCAGGCGGTGGTTATCGATGGGGCTCTGGGGCCAACGTCCTGACTTTC
CASSSGGGYRWGSGANVLTF
>TRBD2|TRBV10-3|TRBJ2-2|.
TGTCACGGTTCCGGGGGGAAGAACACCGGGGAGCTGTTTTTT
CHGSGGKNTGELFF
>.|TRBV19|TRBJ1-1|.
TGTGCCAGTAGTATATCCGGGGCGAACACTGAAGCTTTCTTT
CASSISGANTEAFF
>.|TRBV11-2|TRBJ2-3|.
TGTGCCAGCAGCCCCTGGGACGGAGGCACAGATACGCAGTATTTT
CASSPWDGGTDTQYF
>TRBD1|TRBV11-2|TRBJ2-7|.
TGTGCCAGCAGCGCACGGGGACAGGGGTATTTCTACGAGCAGTACTTC
CASSARGQGYFYEQYF
>.|TRBV7-2|TRBJ1-3|once
TGTGCCAGCACCGTTGGGGCGTCCTCTGGAAACACCATATATTTT
CASTVGASSGNTIYF
>.|TRBV18|TRBJ2-7|.
TGTGCCAGCTCACCATCCTCGACAGGGAGGTACGAGCAGTACTTC
CASSPSSTGRYEQYF
>.|TRBV27|TRBJ1-6|once
TGTGCCAGCAGTTTACGAGGGAGCTCCTATAATTCACCCCTCCACTTT
CASSLRGSSYNSPLHF
>TRBD1|TRBV29-1|TRBJ1-2|.
TGCAGCGTTGAGGGGCGACAGGGAGGTTTTCGGGGCTACACCTTC
CSVEGRQGGFRGYTF
>TRBD1|TRBV5-1|TRBJ2-3|.
TGCGCCAGCAGCCCTGGACAGGGAGTCACAGATACGCAGTATTTT
CASSPGQGVTDTQYF
>TRBD2|TRBV11-2|TRBJ2-3|few
TGTGCCAGCAGCTTAGTACAACTAGCGGGGGGGACAGATACGCAGTATTTT
CASSLVQLAGGTDTQYF
>TRBD1|TRBV6-1|TRBJ2-3|.
TGTGCCAGCAGACGGACAGGATTCACAGATACGCAGTATTTT
CASRRTGFTDTQYF
>.|TRBV6-1|TRBJ1-3|once
TGTGCCAGCAGACAGGCCATCTCTGGAAACACCATATATTTT
CASRQAISGNTIYF
>TRBD2|TRBV5-5|TRBJ2-7|.
TGTGCCAGCAGCTTGGTGGGCGGGAGTCCCTTGGAGCAGTACTTC
CASSLVGGSPLEQYF
>.|TRBV6-5|TRBJ1-1|.
TGTGCCAGCAGTTTCGGGAGGCAACCTAGTGAAGCTTTCTTT
CASSFGRQPSEAFF
>.|TRBV18|TRBJ2-7|.
TGTGCCAGCTCACCAAGCAGGGGCGAGCAGTACTTC
CASSPSRGEQYF
>.|TRBV14|TRBJ1-2|.
TGTGCCAGCAGCCAAACACAGGCGGGGCACTATGGCTACACCTTC
CASSQTQAGHYGYTF
>.|TRBV18|TRBJ1-2|.
TGTGCCAGCCGACCGGCTACGGGACTCGGAGGCTACACCTTC
CASRPATGLGGYTF
>TRBD1|TRBV4-1|TRBJ1-5|.
TGCGCCAGCAGCCTTCGACAGGGGGGTCAGCCCCAGCATTTT
CASSLRQGGQPQHF
>.|TRBV14|TRBJ1-2|once
TGTGCCAGCAGCCTGCGGATTAACTATGGCTACACCTTC
CASSLRINYGYTF
>TRBD1|TRBV11-2|TRBJ1-4|.
TGTGCCAGCAGCTGGAGGATGGACAGGTTTAATGAAAAACTGTTTTTT
CASSWRMDRFNEKLFF
>.|TRBV12-5|TRBJ2-5|.
TGTGCTAGTGGTCTCACCCTTAATCAAGAGACCCAGTACTTC
CASGLTLNQETQYF
>.|TRBV5-8|TRBJ1-6|.
TGTGCCAGCAGCCCGGATGGGGGCGCGTGGAATTCACCCCTCCACTTT
CASSPDGGAWNSPLHF
>.|TRBV6-5|TRBJ1-1|.
TGTGCCAGCTCGGGGTGGGGGCGTCCGAACACTGAAGCTTTCTTT
CASSGWGRPNTEAFF
>.|TRBV11-2|TRBJ1-3|once
TGTGCCAGCAGCAGAGGGGTCAGGGTGGGAAACACCATATATTTT
CASSRGVRVGNTIYF
>.|TRBV18|TRBJ1-5|.
TGTGCCAGCTCACCAGGGCTCGAAAATCAGCCCCAGCATTTT
CASSPGLENQPQHF
>TRBD1|TRBV15|TRBJ2-7|once
TGTGCCACCAGCAGAGCGGGACAGGCAAGCTCCTACGAGCAGTACTTC
CATSRAGQASSYEQYF
>TRBD1|TRBV11-2|TRBJ1-6|few
TGTGCCAGCAGCGTTCTACAGGGGGCAGGTAATTCACCCCTCCACTTT
CASSVLQGAGNSPLHF
>TRBD1|TRBV19|TRBJ1-5|.
TGTGCCAGTAGTTTGACAGGGCGCAATCAGCCCCAGCATTTT
CASSLTGRNQPQHF
>.|TRBV2|TRBJ2-3|once
TGTGCCAGCAGTAACCAGGGTACGAAAACAGATACGCAGTATTTT
CASSNQGTKTDTQYF
>.|TRBV27|TRBJ2-7|once
TGTGCCAGCAGTTTAAGAGGCCAGGGCCTCCTCGTGCAGTACTTC
CASSLRGQGLLVQYF
>TRBD1|TRBV11-2|TRBJ2-7|.
TGTGCCAGCAGCTCGTACAGGGGAAGGGATTACGAGCAGTACTTC
CASSSYRGRDYEQYF
>.|TRBV28|TRBJ1-5|.
TGTGCCAGCAGATCCGGGGGATGGCAGCCCCAGCATTTT
CASRSGGWQPQHF
>TRBD1|TRBV30|TRBJ1-5|few
TGTGCCTGGAGTGTACCAGGGGGAAATCAGCCCCAGCATTTT
CAWSVPGGNQPQHF
>TRBD2|TRBV5-4|TRBJ2-3|.
TGTGCCAGCAGCCTCCGACTAGCGGGGGCAGTAGATACGCAGTATTTT
CASSLRLAGAVDTQYF
>TRBD1|TRBV5-4|TRBJ2-2|.
TGTGCCAGCAGTTCCGGGACAGGGGTTACCGGGGAGCTGTTTTTT
CASSSGTGVTGELFF
>TRBD2|TRBV5-1|TRBJ2-3|.
TGCGCCAGCAGCTTGGCGCTAGCGGGGGGGCCACGGGATACGCAGTATTTT
CASSLALAGGPRDTQYF
>TRBD1|TRBV6-6|TRBJ2-7|few
TGTGCCAGCAGTTACGACAGGGTACCCTACGAGCAGTACTTC
CASSYDRVPYEQYF
>.|TRBV5-1|TRBJ1-1|.
TGCGCCAGCAGCTTGGTCACCTTGAACACTGAAGCTTTCTTT
CASSLVTLNTEAFF